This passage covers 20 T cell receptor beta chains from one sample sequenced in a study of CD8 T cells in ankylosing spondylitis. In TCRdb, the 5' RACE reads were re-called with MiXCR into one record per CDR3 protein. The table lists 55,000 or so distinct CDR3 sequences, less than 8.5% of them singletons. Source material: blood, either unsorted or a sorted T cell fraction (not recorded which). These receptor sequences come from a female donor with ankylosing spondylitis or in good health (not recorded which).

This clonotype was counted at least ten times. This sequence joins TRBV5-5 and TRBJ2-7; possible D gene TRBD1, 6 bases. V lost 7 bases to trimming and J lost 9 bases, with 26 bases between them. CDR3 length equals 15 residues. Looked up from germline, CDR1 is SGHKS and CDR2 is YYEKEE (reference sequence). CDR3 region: CASGDPGHRGLRQYV. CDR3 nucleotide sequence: TGTGCCAGCGGAGATCCGGGACACCGAGGATTAAGGCAGTACGTC.

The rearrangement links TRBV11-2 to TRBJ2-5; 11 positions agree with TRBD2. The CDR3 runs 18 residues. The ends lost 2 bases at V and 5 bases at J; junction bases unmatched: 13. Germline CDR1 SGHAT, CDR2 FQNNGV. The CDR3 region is CASSLITSGGPRMETQYF. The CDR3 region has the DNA TGTGCCAGCAGCTTAATTACTAGCGGGGGCCCGCGTATGGAGACCCAGTACTTC. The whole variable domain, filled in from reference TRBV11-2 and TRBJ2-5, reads EAGVAQSPRYKIIEKRQSVAFWCNPISGHATLYWYQQILGQGPKLLIQFQNNGVVDDSQLPKDRFSAERLKGVDSTLKIQPAKLEDSAVYLCASSLITSGGPRMETQYFGPGTRLLVL.

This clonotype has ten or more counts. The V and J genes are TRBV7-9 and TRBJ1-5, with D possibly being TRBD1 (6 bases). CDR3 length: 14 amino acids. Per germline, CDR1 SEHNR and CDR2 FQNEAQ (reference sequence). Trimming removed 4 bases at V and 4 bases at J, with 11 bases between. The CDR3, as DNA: TGTGCCAGCAGCTCAGGACAGCTAAATCAGCCCCAGCATTTT. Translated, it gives CASSSGQLNQPQHF.

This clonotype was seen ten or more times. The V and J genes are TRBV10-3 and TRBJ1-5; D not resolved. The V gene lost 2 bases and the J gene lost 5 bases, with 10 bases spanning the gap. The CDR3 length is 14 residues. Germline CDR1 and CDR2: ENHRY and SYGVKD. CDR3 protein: CAISETGFDQPQHF. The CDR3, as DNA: TGTGCCATCAGTGAGACGGGATTCGATCAGCCCCAGCATTTT.

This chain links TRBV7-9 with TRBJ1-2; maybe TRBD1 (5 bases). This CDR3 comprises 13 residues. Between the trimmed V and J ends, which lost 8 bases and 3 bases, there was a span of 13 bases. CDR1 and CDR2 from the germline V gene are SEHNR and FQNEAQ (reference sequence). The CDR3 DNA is TGTGCCAGCGGCCCGGGACCGGACTATGGCTACACCTTC. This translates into CASGPGPDYGYTF.

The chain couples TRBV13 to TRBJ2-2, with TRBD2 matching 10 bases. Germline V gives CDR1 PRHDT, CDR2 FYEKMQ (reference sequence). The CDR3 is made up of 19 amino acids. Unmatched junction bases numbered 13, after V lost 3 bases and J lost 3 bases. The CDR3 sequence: CASSFVGLAPIGDTGELFF. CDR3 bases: TGTGCCAGCAGCTTTGTGGGACTAGCGCCAATCGGGGACACCGGGGAGCTGTTTTTT. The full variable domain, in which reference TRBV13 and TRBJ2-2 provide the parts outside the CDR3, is AAGVIQSPRHLIKEKRETATLKCYPIPRHDTVYWYQQGPGQDPQFLISFYEKMQSDKGSIPDRFSAQQFSDYHSELNMSSLELGDSALYFCASSFVGLAPIGDTGELFFGEGSRLTVL.

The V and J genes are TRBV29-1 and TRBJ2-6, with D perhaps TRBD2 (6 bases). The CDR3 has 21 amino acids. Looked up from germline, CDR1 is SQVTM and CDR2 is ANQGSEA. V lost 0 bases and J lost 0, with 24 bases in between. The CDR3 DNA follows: TGCAGCGTTGAAGATCGGCCGGGAGCTAATGATTCACCCTCTGGGGCCAACGTCCTGACTTTC. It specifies CSVEDRPGANDSPSGANVLTF.

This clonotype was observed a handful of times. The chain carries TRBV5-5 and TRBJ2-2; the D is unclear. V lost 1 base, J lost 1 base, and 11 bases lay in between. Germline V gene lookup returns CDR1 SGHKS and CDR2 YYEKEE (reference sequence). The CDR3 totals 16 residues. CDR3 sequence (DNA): TGTGCCAGCAGCTTGCAAGGGTCCGGGAACACCGGGGAGCTGTTTTTT. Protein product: CASSLQGSGNTGELFF.

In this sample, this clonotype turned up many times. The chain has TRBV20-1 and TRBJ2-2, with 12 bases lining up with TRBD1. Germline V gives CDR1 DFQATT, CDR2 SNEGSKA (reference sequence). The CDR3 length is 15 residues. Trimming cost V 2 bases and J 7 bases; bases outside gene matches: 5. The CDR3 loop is CSARPGQGAVGELFF. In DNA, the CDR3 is TGCAGTGCTAGACCGGGACAGGGGGCGGTCGGGGAGCTGTTTTTT.

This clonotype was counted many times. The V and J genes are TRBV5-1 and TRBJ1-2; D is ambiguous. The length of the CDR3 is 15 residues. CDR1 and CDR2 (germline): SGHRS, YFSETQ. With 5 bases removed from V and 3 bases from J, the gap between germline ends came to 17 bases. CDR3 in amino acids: CASSAGSRVDYGYTF. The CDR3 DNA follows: TGCGCCAGCAGTGCCGGGTCGCGCGTTGACTATGGCTACACCTTC.

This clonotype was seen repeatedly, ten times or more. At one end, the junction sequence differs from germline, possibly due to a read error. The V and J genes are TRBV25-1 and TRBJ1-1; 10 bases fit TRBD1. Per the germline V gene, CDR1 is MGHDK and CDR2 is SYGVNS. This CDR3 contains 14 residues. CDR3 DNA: TGTGCCAGCAGTGGGGGACAGGGGAACGCTGAAGCTTTCTTT. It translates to CASSGGQGNAEAFF. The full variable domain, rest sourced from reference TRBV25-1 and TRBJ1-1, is EADIYQTPRYLVIGTGKKITLECSQTMGHDKMYWYQQDPGMELHLIHYSYGVNSTEKGDLSSESTVSRIRTEHFPLTLESARPSHTSQYLCASSGGQGNAEAFFGQGTRLTVV.

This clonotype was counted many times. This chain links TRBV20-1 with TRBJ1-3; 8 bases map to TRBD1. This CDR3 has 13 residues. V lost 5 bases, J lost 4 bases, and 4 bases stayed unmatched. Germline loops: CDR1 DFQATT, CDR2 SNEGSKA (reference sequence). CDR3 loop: CSAPNRGGNTIYF. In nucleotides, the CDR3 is TGCAGTGCTCCCAACAGGGGGGGAAACACCATATATTTT.

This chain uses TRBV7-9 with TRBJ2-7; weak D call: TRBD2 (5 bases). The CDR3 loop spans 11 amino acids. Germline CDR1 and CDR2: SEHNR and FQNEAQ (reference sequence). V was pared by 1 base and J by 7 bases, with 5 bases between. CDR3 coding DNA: TGTGCCAGCAGCTTAGGGGAGGAGCAGTACGTC. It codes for CASSLGEEQYV.

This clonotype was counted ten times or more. CDR3 loop: CASSLLGAGGSETQYF. The CDR3 nucleotides are TGCGCCAGCAGTTTGTTGGGGGCAGGAGGTTCAGAGACCCAGTACTTC. This chain connects TRBV5-1 to TRBJ2-5, with D possibly matching TRBD1 (6 bases). CDR1 is SGHRS and CDR2 is YFSETQ in the germline V gene. Trimming cost V 5 bases and J 4 bases, with 21 bases left between them. This CDR3 is 16 amino acids long.

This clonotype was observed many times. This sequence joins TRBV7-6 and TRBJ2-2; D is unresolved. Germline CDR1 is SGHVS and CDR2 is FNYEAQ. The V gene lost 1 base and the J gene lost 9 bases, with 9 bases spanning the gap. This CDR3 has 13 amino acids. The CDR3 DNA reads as TGTGCCAGCAGCTTAGTGTCCTGGCGGGAGCTGTTTTTT. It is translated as CASSLVSWRELFF.

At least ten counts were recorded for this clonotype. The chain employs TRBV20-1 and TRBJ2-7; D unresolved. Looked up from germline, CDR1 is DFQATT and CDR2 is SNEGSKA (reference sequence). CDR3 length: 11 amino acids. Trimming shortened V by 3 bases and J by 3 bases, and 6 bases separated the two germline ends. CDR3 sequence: CSASSGYEQYV. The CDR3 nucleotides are TGCAGTGCTAGCTCCGGCTACGAGCAGTACGTC.

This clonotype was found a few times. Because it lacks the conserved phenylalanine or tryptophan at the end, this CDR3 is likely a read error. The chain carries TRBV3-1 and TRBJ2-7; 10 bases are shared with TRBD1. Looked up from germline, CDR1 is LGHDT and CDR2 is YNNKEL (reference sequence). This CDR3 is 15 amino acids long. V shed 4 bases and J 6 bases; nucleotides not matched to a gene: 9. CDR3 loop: CASSPRRDRGFEQYS. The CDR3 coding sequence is TGTGCCAGCAGCCCACGCCGGGACAGGGGATTCGAGCAGTACTCC.

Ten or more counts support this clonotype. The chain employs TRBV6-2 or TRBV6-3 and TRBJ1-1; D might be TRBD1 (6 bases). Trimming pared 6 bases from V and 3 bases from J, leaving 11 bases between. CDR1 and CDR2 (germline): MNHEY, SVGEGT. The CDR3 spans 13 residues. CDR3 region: CASRSEGDTEAFF. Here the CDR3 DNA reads TGTGCCAGCAGGAGTGAGGGGGACACTGAAGCTTTCTTT.

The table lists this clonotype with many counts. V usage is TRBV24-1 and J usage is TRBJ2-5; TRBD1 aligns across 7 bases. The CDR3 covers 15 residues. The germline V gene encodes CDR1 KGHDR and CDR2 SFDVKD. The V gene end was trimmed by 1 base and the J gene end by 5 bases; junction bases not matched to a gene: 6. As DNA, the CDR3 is TGTGCCACCAGTGATTTAGGGGGCGTAAGGGAGACCCAGTACTTC. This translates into CATSDLGGVRETQYF.

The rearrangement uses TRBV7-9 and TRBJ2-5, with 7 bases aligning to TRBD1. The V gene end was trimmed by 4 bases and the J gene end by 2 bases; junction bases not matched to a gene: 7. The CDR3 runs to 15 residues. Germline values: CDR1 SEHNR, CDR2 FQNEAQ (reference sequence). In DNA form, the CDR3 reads TGTGCCAGCAGCTCACCCGGGACAGTTCAAGAGACCCAGTACTTC. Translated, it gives CASSSPGTVQETQYF.